These 16 T cell receptor beta chains originate from one sample sequenced in a study of OX40 agonist ivuxolimab in advanced cancers. The protocol used for the library was the immunoSEQ multiplex PCR assay. Imported from immuneACCESS, the table was reduced by TCRdb to in-frame sequences with V and J called. These copies leave out some clones; in studies compared against another copy, an unresolved V gene accounts for under half, and the cause of the remainder is not known. This sample holds around 67,000 clones; around 90% were observed only once. 1.3% of the sample belongs to the ten largest clones. Sequenced material: CD4+ or CD8+ T cells sorted from blood, taken in a trial of the OX40 agonist ivuxolimab. Source of these receptors: an adult with an advanced solid tumor such as melanoma, head and neck, liver or kidney cancer.

The chain links TRBV5-1 to TRBJ1-2, with 8 positions matching TRBD1. Germline V gives CDR1 SGHRS, CDR2 YFSETQ. With V trimmed by 3 bases and J by 12 bases, 13 bases remained unmatched. CDR3 length: 14 residues. In nucleotides, the CDR3 is TGCGCCAGCAGCTCTGCCGGACAGGGAATGGATCACACCTTC. Its translation is CASSSAGQGMDHTF.

The J gene is TRBJ1-2, the V gene TRBV29-1, with 9 bases fitting TRBD1. The CDR3 is 14 amino acids. Germline V gene sequence: CDR1 SQVTM, CDR2 ANQGSEA. Unmatched junction bases numbered 4, after V lost 1 base and J lost 4 bases. This chain's CDR3 is CSVEAGQGGYGYTF. Written as DNA, the CDR3 is TGCAGCGTTGAAGCGGGACAGGGTGGCTATGGCTACACCTTC.

The rearrangement links TRBV11-2 to TRBJ2-1, with D unclear. V gave up 6 bases and J gave up 10 bases, with 16 bases separating them. The CDR3 totals 13 residues. Per germline, CDR1 SGHAT and CDR2 FQNNGV. The CDR3 DNA sequence: TGTGCCAGCAGTTTTACCGATAGAAGCGAGCAGTTCTTC. Translating it yields CASSFTDRSEQFF.

The chain is built from TRBV6-5 and TRBJ2-7, with 9 nucleotides matching TRBD1. Germline lookup yields CDR1 MNHEY and CDR2 SVGAGI. The CDR3 loop spans 14 amino acids. V dropped 2 bases and J dropped 2; count of bases not matched to a gene: 1. The CDR3 DNA sequence: TGTGCCAGCAGTTACGGGACAGGGACCTACGAGCAGTACTTC. As protein: CASSYGTGTYEQYF.

The chain uses TRBV7-9 and TRBJ2-1; maybe TRBD1 (5 bases). Germline loops: CDR1 SEHNR, CDR2 FQNEAQ (reference sequence). The CDR3 has 15 residues. Trimming left V 5 bases short and J 2 bases short, with 13 bases between. In DNA, the CDR3 is TGTGCCAGCAGCACGCAGGGAAGGGCCTACAATGAGCAGTTCTTC. This encodes CASSTQGRAYNEQFF. The variable domain in full, completed from reference TRBV7-9 and TRBJ2-1, reads DTGVSQNPRHKITKRGQNVTFRCDPISEHNRLYWYRQTLGQGPEFLTYFQNEAQLEKSRLLSDRFSAERPKGSFSTLEIQRTEQGDSAMYLCASSTQGRAYNEQFFGPGTRLTVL.

The chain couples TRBV27 to TRBJ2-2; 8 bases are shared with TRBD2. This CDR3 region has 15 residues. The V and J ends lost 3 bases and 3 bases, in that order; junction bases with no gene match: 3. Per germline, CDR1 MNHEY and CDR2 SMNVEV (reference sequence). CDR3 protein: CASSFTAGDTGELFF. The CDR3 DNA is TGTGCCAGCAGTTTCACAGCGGGGGACACCGGGGAGCTGTTTTTT.

V usage is TRBV7-2 and J usage is TRBJ1-5; no clear D. CDR3 length: 13 amino acids. In germline, CDR1 is SGHTA, CDR2 FQGNSA. V lost 5 bases, J lost 7 bases, and 12 bases lay in between. CDR3 nucleotide sequence: TGTGCCAGCAGCCCCCCGGCGCCGCAGCCCCAGCATTTT. The encoded protein is CASSPPAPQPQHF.

CDR3 sequence reads: CASSMARGSEQYF. The DNA of the CDR3 is TGTGCCAGTAGTATGGCCCGAGGGAGCGAGCAGTACTTC. The rearrangement links TRBV19 to TRBJ2-7, with TRBD2 as a possible D gene (5 bases). The V end was cut by 3 bases, the J end by 6 bases, with 12 bases between. The CDR3 contains 13 residues. Germline CDR1 reads LNHDA; CDR2 reads SQIVND (reference sequence).

This chain links TRBV9 with TRBJ2-7, with D possibly TRBD1 on 7 matching bases. The germline V gene encodes CDR1 SGDLS and CDR2 YYNGEE. The CDR3 has 14 residues. V dropped 4 bases and J dropped 4 bases, with 15 bases sitting between them. The CDR3, as DNA: TGTGCCAGCAGCCCCCAGGGGGGCTTATACGAGCAGTACTTC. It codes for CASSPQGGLYEQYF.

The rearrangement joins TRBV5-1 to TRBJ1-1; TRBD1 is a possible D gene (5 bases). This CDR3 region has 12 residues. Germline CDR1 SGHRS, CDR2 YFSETQ. V was clipped by 0 bases and J by 12 bases, with 12 bases between them. Written as DNA, the CDR3 is TGCGCCAGCAGCTTGGATCGGGGGGTAACTTTCTTT. Translating it yields CASSLDRGVTFF.

The chain combines TRBV6-5 with TRBJ2-7; unclear D gene. CDR3 length: 14 amino acids. From germline, CDR1 is MNHEY and CDR2 SVGAGI. Trimming stripped 0 bases from V and 3 bases from J, with 9 bases between. The CDR3 coding sequence is TGTGCCAGCAGTTACTCGACCGAAAACTACGAGCAGTACTTC. It encodes CASSYSTENYEQYF.

CDR3 sequence (DNA): TGTGCCTGGAGTCCCCTGGGAGGGGTGGTGAAGACCCAGTACTTC. This gives the protein CAWSPLGGVVKTQYF. The chain joins TRBV30 to TRBJ2-5; 7 nucleotides line up with TRBD2. Per germline, CDR1 GTSNPN and CDR2 SVGIG (reference sequence). This CDR3 spans 15 amino acids. Germline trimming cut 2 bases from V and 6 bases from J; bases unmatched to any gene: 12.

This clone is judged medium-sized. This chain uses TRBV6-5 with TRBJ1-5, with D maybe TRBD1 (5 bases). Trimming took off 2 bases at V and 3 bases at J, with 8 bases between the two ends. This CDR3 spans 14 amino acids. Germline CDR1 MNHEY, CDR2 SVGAGI. The CDR3 DNA is TGTGCCAGCAGTTACGCAGGGTCCAATCAGCCCCAGCATTTT. This sequence encodes CASSYAGSNQPQHF.

The chain has TRBV6-1 and TRBJ2-3, with 10 bases lining up with TRBD2. Germline CDR1 and CDR2: MNHNS and SASEGT. Trimming took 2 bases from V and 6 from J; bases not matched to a gene: 5. The CDR3 contains 15 residues. The CDR3 DNA is TGTGCCAGCAGTGAACTCTTAGCGGGGGGTGATACGCAGTATTTT. Protein: CASSELLAGGDTQYF.

This clone was seen just once. This chain connects TRBV7-9 to TRBJ2-3, with D maybe TRBD2 (6 bases). V shed 4 bases and J shed 1 base, with 12 bases lying between them. The CDR3 is 15 residues long. Germline V gene sequence: CDR1 SEHNR, CDR2 FQNEAQ (reference sequence). As DNA, the CDR3 is TGTGCCAGCAGCTCAATAGCGGTGGGCACAGATACGCAGTATTTT. This sequence encodes CASSSIAVGTDTQYF.

This chain uses TRBV11-3 with TRBJ2-1; D is unresolved. CDR3 length equals 11 residues. Deletions cut 4 bases from V and 5 bases from J, with 3 bases between. CDR1 and CDR2 (germline): SGHNT, YENEEA. CDR3 in DNA: TGTGCCAGCAGCTCAGACAATGAGCAGTTCTTC. The encoded protein is CASSSDNEQFF.